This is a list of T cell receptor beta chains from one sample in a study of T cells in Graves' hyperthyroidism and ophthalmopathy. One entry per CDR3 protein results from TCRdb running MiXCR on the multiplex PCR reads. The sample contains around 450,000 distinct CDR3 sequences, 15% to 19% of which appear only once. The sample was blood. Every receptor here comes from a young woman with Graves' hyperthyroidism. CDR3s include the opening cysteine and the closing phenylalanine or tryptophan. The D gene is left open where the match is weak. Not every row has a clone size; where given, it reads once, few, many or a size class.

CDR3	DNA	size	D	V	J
CSASYGNSGGHEQFF	TGCAGTGCTAGTTACGGTAATAGCGGGGGGCATGAGCAGTTCTTC	.	TRBD2	TRBV20-1	TRBJ2-1
CASSPLAGSSYEQYF	TGCGCCAGCAGCCCGCTAGCGGGGAGCTCCTACGAGCAGTACTTC	many	TRBD2	TRBV5-1	TRBJ2-7
CSARDGASGSLETQYF	TGCAGTGCTAGAGATGGGGCTAGCGGGAGTTTGGAGACCCAGTACTTC	many	TRBD2	TRBV20-1	TRBJ2-5
CASKIGTSGVHHF	TGTGCCAGCAAAATCGGGACTAGCGGGGTTCATCACTTC	.	TRBD2	TRBV6-1	TRBJ2-5
CASGRASDTQYF	TGTGCTAGTGGGAGGGCCTCAGATACGCAGTATTTT	few	TRBD2	TRBV15	TRBJ2-3
CASSQDGTAATEKLFF	TGCGCCAGCAGCCAAGATGGGACAGCGGCTACTGAAAAACTGTTTTTT	many	TRBD1	TRBV4-3	TRBJ1-4
CASSFGDNYGYTF	TGTGCCAGCAGTTTCGGGGACAACTATGGCTACACCTTC	many	.	TRBV12-3/TRBV12-4	TRBJ1-2
CASNGQYF	TGTGCCAGCAACGGGCAGTATTTT	many	.	TRBV2	TRBJ2-3
CASSFMVTVSTDTQYF	TGTGCCAGCAGCTTCATGGTAACCGTTAGCACAGATACGCAGTATTTT	many	.	TRBV11-2	TRBJ2-3
CASSIRLARAEKLFF	TGTGCCAGCAGTATCCGCCTAGCGCGGGCCGAAAAACTGTTTTTT	many	.	TRBV28	TRBJ1-4
CASSSSENYNEQFF	TGCGCCAGCAGCTCTAGCGAAAATTACAATGAGCAGTTCTTC	.	.	TRBV5-1	TRBJ2-1
CSAIPPVGGAGDTQYF	TGCAGTGCAATCCCTCCCGTCGGGGGGGCGGGTGATACGCAGTATTTT	many	TRBD2	TRBV20-1	TRBJ2-3
CASSPRGRRVNTEAFF	TGTGCCAGCAGTCCCCGGGGCCGAAGAGTGAACACTGAAGCTTTCTTT	many	.	TRBV28	TRBJ1-1
CASSGDQPQHF	TGTGCCAGCAGTGGCGATCAGCCCCAGCATTTT	many	.	TRBV5-8	TRBJ1-5
CASRNSGSGNTIYF	TGTGCCAGCAGAAACAGTGGCTCTGGAAACACCATATATTTT	.	.	TRBV12-3/TRBV12-4	TRBJ1-3
CASSNPRGQGPAEQFF	TGTGCCAGCAGCAACCCTAGGGGGCAGGGACCAGCTGAGCAGTTCTTC	few	TRBD1	TRBV5-4	TRBJ2-1
CAITDTSGRRTDTQYF	TGTGCCATCACCGATACTAGCGGGAGGCGCACAGATACGCAGTATTTT	.	TRBD2	TRBV10-3	TRBJ2-3
CASSPPPRRPTHFTDTQYF	TGTGCCAGCAGCCCCCCTCCCCGACGACCGACTCATTTCACAGATACGCAGTATTTT	many	.	TRBV6-2/TRBV6-3	TRBJ2-3
CASSLFGNSYEQYF	TGTGCCAGCAGTTTATTCGGGAACTCCTACGAGCAGTACTTC	many	.	TRBV27	TRBJ2-7
CASSQDPLDEQFF	TGCGCCAGCAGCCAAGACCCTTTGGATGAGCAGTTCTTC	.	.	TRBV4-1	TRBJ2-1
CSAPRPTGPLSRGGYTF	TGCAGTGCACCGCGGCCGACAGGGCCACTGTCTAGAGGGGGCTACACCTTC	few	TRBD1	TRBV20-1	TRBJ1-2
CASSLGPTEEQYF	TGTGCCAGCAGTTTGGGCCCTACTGAAGAGCAGTACTTC	.	.	TRBV6-1	TRBJ2-7
CASSQDEGTQYF	TGTGCCAGCAGCCAGGACGAGGGGACCCAGTACTTC	.	.	TRBV3-1	TRBJ2-5
CASSPQEAYGYTF	TGTGCCAGCTCACCACAGGAGGCCTATGGCTACACCTTC	many	.	TRBV18	TRBJ1-2
CASSPGLSTGNTIYF	TGTGCCAGCAGCCCGGGGCTCTCTACTGGAAACACCATATATTTT	once	.	TRBV7-3	TRBJ1-3
CASSEQDALIQQYF	TGTGCCAGCAGTGAACAGGACGCCCTAATCCAGCAGTACTTC	many	.	TRBV2	TRBJ2-7
CASSPGGAMNTEAFF	TGTGCCAGCAGTCCGGGTGGAGCCATGAACACTGAAGCTTTCTTT	few	.	TRBV27	TRBJ1-1
CSVLSGTGYEQYF	TGCAGCGTCCTTAGCGGGACCGGGTACGAGCAGTACTTC	.	TRBD2	TRBV29-1	TRBJ2-7
CASSGSTSGSRGTQYF	TGTGCCAGCAGTGGATCAACTAGCGGGAGTCGAGGGACCCAGTACTTC	many	TRBD2	TRBV6-1	TRBJ2-5
CASSEAPTGTFF	TGTGCCAGCAGTGAAGCCCCCACAGGGACTTTCTTT	.	.	TRBV25-1	TRBJ1-1
CATFSDRTQYEQYF	TGTGCCACCTTTTCGGACAGAACGCAATACGAGCAGTACTTC	many	.	TRBV7-9	TRBJ2-7
CSAGLAGLLDTQYF	TGCAGCGCCGGACTAGCGGGACTTTTGGATACGCAGTATTTT	few	TRBD2	TRBV29-1	TRBJ2-3
CASSLGPGDPYNEQFF	TGTGCCAGCAGCTTAGGTCCGGGGGATCCCTACAATGAGCAGTTCTTC	many	.	TRBV7-8	TRBJ2-1
CASSLRSSGSGSEQFF	TGTGCCAGCAGCCTCAGGTCTAGCGGGAGTGGCAGTGAGCAGTTCTTC	many	TRBD2	TRBV3-1	TRBJ2-1
CASSQVLGYEQYF	TGCGCCAGCAGCCAAGTCTTAGGCTACGAGCAGTACTTC	few	.	TRBV4-1	TRBJ2-7
CASSSRAYAGEQYF	TGTGCCAGCAGCTCACGGGCCTATGCTGGAGAGCAGTACTTC	.	.	TRBV7-9	TRBJ2-7
CASSHESGTEAFF	TGCGCCAGCAGCCACGAGTCGGGCACTGAAGCTTTCTTT	.	.	TRBV5-1	TRBJ1-1
CASSLGGQVNSPLHF	TGTGCCAGCAGCTTAGGGGGACAGGTCAATTCACCCCTCCACTTT	few	TRBD1	TRBV7-9	TRBJ1-6
CASGLATGGPRSYNEQFF	TGTGCCAGCGGCCTTGCCACAGGGGGCCCCCGCTCCTACAATGAGCAGTTCTTC	.	TRBD1	TRBV11-2	TRBJ2-1
CSAQQETQYF	TGCAGTGCTCAGCAAGAGACCCAGTACTTC	many	.	TRBV20-1	TRBJ2-5
CSVELAPNTQYF	TGCAGCGTTGAATTAGCGCCGAATACGCAGTATTTT	.	.	TRBV29-1	TRBJ2-3
CASRNDRGMKNEQFF	TGTGCCAGCAGAAACGACAGGGGGATGAAAAATGAGCAGTTCTTC	.	TRBD1	TRBV12-3/TRBV12-4	TRBJ2-1
CASSQGSAVGARQPQHF	TGTGCCAGCAGCCAAGGATCCGCTGTGGGGGCGCGTCAGCCCCAGCATTTT	many	.	TRBV4-2	TRBJ1-5
CASSSSSGNYGYTF	TGTGCCAGCAGTTCGTCCTCGGGGAACTATGGCTACACCTTC	many	.	TRBV12-3/TRBV12-4	TRBJ1-2
CASSRQGGTDTQYF	TGTGCCAGCAGCCGACAGGGGGGCACAGATACGCAGTATTTT	many	TRBD1	TRBV3-1	TRBJ2-3
CSATSKDRGNTEAFF	TGCAGTGCGACCAGCAAAGACAGGGGGAACACTGAAGCTTTCTTT	many	TRBD1	TRBV20-1	TRBJ1-1
CASSLTSGRLNEQFF	TGCGCCAGCAGCCTGACTAGCGGGAGATTAAATGAGCAGTTCTTC	few	TRBD2	TRBV4-1	TRBJ2-1
CASRIKGNTEAFF	TGTGCCAGCCGTATAAAGGGGAACACTGAAGCTTTCTTT	.	.	TRBV2	TRBJ1-1
CASSTQNQPQHF	TGTGCCAGCAGCACACAGAATCAGCCCCAGCATTTT	many	.	TRBV13	TRBJ1-5